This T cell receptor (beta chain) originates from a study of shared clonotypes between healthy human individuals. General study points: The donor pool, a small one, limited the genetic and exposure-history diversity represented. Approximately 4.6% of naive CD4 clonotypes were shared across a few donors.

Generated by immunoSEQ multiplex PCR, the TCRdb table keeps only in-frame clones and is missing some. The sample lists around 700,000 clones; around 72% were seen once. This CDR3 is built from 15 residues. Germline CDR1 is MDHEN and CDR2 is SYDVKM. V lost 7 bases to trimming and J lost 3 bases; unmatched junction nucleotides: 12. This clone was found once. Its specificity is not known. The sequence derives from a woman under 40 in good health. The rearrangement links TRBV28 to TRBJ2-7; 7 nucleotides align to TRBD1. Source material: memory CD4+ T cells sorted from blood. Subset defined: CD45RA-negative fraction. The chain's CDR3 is CASTVGGTVNYEQYF. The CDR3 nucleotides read TGTGCCAGCACCGTCGGTGGGACAGTAAACTACGAGCAGTACTTC.